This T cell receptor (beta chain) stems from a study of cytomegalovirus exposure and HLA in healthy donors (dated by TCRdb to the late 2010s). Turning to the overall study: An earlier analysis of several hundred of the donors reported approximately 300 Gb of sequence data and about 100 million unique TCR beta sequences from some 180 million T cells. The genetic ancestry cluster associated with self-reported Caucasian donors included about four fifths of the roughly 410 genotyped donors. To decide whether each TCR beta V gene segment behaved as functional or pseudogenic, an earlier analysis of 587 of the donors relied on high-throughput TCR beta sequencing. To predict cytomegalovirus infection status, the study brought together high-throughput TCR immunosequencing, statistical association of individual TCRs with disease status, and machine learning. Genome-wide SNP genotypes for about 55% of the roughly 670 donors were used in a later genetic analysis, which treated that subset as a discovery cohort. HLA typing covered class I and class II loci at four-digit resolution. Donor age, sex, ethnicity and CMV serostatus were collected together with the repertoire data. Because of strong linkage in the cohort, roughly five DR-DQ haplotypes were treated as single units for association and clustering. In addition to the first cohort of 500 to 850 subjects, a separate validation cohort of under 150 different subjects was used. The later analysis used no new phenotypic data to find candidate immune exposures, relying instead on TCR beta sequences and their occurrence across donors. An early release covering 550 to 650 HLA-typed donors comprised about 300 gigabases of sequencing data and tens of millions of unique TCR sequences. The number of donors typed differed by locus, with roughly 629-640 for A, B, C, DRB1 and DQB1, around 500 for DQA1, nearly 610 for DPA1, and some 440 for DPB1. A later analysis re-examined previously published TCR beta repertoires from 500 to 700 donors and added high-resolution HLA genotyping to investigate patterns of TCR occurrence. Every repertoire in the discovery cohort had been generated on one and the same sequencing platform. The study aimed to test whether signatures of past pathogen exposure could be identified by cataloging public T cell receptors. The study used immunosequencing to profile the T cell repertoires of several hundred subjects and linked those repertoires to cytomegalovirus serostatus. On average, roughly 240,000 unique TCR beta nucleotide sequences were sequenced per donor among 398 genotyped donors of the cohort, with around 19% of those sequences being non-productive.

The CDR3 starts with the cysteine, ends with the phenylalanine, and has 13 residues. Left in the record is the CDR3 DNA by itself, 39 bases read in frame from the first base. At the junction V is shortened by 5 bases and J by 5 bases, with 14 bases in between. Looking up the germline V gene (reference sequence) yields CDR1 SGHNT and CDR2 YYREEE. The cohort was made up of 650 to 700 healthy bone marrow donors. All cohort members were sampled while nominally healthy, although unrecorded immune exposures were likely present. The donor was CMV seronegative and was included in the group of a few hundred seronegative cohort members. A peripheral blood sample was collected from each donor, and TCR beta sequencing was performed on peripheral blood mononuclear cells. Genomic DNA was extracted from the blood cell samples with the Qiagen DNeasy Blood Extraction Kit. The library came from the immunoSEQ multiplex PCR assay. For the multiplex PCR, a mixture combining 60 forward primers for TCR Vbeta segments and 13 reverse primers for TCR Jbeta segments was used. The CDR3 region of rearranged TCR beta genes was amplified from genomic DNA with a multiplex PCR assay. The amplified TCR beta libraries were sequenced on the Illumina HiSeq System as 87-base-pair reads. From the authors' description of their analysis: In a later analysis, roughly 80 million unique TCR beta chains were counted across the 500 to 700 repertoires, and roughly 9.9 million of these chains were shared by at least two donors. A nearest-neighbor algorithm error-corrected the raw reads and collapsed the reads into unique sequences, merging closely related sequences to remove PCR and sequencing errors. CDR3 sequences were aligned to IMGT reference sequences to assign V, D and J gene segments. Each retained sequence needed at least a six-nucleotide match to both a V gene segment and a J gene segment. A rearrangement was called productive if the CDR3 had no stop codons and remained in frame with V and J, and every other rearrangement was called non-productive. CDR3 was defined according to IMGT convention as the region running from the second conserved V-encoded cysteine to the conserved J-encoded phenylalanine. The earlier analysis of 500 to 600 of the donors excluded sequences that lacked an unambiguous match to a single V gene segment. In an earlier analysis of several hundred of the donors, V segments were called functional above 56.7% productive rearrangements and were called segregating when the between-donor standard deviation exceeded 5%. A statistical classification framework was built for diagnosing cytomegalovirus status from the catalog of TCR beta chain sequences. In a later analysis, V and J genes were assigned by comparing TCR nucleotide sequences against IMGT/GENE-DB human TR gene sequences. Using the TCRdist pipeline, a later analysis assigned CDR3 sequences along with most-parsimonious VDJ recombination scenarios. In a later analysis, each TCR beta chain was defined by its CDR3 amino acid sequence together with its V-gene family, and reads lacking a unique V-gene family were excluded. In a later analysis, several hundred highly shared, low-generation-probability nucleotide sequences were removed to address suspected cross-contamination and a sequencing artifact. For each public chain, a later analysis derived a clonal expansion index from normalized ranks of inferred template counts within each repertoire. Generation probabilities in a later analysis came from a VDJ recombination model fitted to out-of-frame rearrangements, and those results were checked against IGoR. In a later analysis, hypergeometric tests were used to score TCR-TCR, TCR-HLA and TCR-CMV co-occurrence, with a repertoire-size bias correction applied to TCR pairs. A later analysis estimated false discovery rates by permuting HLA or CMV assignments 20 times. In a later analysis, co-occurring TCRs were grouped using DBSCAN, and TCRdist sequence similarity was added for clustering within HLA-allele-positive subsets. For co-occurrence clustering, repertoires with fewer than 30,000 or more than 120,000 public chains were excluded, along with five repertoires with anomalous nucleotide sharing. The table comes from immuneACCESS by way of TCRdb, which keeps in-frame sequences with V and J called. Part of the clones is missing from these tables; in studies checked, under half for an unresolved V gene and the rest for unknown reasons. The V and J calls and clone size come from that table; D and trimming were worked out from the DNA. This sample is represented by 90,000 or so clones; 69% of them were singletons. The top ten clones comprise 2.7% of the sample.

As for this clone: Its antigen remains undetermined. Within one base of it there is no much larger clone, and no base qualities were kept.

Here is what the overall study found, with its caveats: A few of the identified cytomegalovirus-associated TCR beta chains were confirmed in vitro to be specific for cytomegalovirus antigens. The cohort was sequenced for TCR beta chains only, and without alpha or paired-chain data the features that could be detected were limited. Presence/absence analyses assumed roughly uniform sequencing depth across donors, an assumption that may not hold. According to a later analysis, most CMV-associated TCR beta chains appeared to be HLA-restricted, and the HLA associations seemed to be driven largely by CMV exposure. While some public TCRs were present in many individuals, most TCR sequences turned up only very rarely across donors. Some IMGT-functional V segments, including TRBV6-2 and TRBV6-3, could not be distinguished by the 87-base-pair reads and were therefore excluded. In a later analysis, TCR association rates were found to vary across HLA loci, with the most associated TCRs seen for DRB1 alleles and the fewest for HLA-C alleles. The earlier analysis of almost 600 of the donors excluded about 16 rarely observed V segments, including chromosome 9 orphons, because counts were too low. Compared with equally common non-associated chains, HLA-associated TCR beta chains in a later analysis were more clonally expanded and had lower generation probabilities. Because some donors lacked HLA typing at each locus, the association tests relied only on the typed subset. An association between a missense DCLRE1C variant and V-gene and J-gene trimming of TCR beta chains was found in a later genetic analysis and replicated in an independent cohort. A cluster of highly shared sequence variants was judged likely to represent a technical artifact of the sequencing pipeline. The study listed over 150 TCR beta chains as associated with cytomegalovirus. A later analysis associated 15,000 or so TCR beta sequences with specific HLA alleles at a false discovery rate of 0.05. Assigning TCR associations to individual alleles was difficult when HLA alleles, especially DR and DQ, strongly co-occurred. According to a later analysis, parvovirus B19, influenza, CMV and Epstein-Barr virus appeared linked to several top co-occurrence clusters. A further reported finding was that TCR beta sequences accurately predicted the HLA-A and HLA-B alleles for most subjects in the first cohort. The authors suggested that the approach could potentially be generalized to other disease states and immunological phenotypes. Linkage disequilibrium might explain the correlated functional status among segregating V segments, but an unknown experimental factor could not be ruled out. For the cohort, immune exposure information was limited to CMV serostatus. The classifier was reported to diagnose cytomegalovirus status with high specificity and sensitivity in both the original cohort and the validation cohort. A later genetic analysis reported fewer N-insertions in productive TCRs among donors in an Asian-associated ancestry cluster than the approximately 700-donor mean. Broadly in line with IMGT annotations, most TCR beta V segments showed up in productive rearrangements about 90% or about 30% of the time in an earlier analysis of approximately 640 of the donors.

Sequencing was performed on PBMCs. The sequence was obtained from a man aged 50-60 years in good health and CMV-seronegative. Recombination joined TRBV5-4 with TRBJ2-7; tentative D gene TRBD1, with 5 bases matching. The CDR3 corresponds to CASRLQGVDEQYF. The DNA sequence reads TGTGCCAGCAGGCTTCAGGGTGTGGACGAGCAGTACTTC.